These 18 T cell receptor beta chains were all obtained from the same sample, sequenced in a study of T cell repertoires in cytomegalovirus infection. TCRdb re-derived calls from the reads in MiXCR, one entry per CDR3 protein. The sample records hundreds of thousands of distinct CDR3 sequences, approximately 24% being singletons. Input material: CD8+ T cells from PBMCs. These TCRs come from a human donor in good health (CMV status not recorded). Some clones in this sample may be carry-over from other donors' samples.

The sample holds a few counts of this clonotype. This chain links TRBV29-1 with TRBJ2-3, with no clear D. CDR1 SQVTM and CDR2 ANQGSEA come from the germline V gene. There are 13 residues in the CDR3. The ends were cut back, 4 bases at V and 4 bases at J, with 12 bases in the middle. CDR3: CSVAERDPDTQYF. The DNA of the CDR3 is TGCAGCGTTGCCGAAAGGGATCCAGATACGCAGTATTTT.

CDR3 protein: CASSFSGQGANEKLFF. The CDR3 nucleotides are TGCGCCAGCAGCTTCTCAGGGCAAGGGGCTAATGAAAAACTGTTTTTT. The chain joins TRBV5-1 to TRBJ1-4; D might be TRBD1 (5 bases). The germline CDR1 and CDR2 sequences are SGHRS and YFSETQ. Between the trimmed V and J ends, which lost 2 bases and 3 bases, there was a span of 14 bases. The CDR3 is 16 amino acids.

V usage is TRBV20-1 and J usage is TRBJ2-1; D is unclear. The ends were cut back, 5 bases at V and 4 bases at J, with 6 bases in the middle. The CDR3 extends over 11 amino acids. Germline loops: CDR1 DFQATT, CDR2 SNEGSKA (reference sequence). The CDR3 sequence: CSASEYNEQFF. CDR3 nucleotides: TGCAGTGCTTCAGAGTACAATGAGCAGTTCTTC.

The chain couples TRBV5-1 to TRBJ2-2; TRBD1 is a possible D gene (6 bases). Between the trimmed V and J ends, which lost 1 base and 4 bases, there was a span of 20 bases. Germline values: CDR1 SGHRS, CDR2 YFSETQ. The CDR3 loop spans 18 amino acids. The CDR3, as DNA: TGCGCCAGCAGCTTGATTGGCAGGGGAAAGGAACGCACCGGGGAGCTGTTTTTT. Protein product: CASSLIGRGKERTGELFF. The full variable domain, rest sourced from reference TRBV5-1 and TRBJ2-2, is KAGVTQTPRYLIKTRGQQVTLSCSPISGHRSVSWYQQTPGQGLQFLFEYFSETQRNKGNFPGRFSGRQFSNSRSEMNVSTLELGDSALYLCASSLIGRGKERTGELFFGEGSRLTVL.

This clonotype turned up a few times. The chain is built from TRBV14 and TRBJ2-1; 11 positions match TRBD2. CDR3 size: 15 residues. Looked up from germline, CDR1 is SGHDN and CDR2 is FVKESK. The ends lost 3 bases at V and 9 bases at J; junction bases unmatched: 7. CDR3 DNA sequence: TGTGCCAGCAGCCAGAGAAGGGGGACTAGCGGTGAGCAGTTCTTC. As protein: CASSQRRGTSGEQFF.

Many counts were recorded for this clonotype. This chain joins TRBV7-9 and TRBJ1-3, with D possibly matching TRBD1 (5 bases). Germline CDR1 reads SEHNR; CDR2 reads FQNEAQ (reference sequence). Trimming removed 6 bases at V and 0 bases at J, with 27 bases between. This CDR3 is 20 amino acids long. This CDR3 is CASRLNDPRDGGVSGNTIYF. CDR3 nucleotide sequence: TGTGCCAGCAGGCTCAACGATCCTCGGGACGGAGGCGTCTCTGGAAACACCATATATTTT.

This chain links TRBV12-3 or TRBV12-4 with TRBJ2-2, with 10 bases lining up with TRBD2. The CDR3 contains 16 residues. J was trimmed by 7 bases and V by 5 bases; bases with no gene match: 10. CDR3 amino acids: CASSRSGGAIFGELFF. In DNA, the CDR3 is TGTGCCAGCAGTAGGAGCGGGGGGGCGATTTTCGGGGAGCTGTTTTTT.

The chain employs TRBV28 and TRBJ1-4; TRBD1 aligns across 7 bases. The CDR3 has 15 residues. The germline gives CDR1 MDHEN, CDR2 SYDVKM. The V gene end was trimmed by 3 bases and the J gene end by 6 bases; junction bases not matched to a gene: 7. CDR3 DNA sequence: TGTGCCAGCAGTTTCCCCCGCGACAGGGATGAAAAACTGTTTTTT. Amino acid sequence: CASSFPRDRDEKLFF.

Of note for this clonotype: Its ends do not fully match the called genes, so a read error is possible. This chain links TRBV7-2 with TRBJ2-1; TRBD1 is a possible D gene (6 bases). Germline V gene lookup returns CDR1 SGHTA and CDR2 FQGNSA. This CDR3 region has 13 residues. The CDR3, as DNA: TGTGTCAGCAGGGGTATACTATACAATGAGCAGTTCTTC. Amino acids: CVSRGILYNEQFF. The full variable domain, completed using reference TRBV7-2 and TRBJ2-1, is GAGVSQSPSNKVTEKGKDVELRCDPISGHTALYWYRQSLGQGLEFLIYFQGNSAPDKSGLPSDRFSAERTGGSVSTLTIQRTQQEDSAVYLCVSRGILYNEQFFGPGTRLTVL.

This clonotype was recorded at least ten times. This chain's CDR3 is CASSQYTGPNEKLFF. For the CDR3, the DNA is TGTGCCAGCAGCCAATACACTGGGCCCAATGAAAAACTGTTTTTT. This chain connects TRBV14 to TRBJ1-4, with D unclear. Germline V gene lookup returns CDR1 SGHDN and CDR2 FVKESK. The V and J ends lost 2 bases and 5 bases respectively, with 12 bases between them. The CDR3 is made up of 15 amino acids.

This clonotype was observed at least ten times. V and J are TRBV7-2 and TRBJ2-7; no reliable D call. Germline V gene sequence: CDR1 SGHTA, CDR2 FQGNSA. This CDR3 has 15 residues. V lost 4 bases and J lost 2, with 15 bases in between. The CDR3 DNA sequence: TGTGCCAGCAGCTCTCCGGTGGGCCCTACCTACGAGCAGTACTTC. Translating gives CASSSPVGPTYEQYF.

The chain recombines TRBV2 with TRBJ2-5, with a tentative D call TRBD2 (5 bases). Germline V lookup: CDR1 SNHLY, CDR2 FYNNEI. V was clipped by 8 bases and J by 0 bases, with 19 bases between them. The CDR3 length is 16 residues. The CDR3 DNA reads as TGTGCCAGCCCCCTTCGGGAACAGTTGAACCAAGAGACCCAGTACTTC. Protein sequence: CASPLREQLNQETQYF.

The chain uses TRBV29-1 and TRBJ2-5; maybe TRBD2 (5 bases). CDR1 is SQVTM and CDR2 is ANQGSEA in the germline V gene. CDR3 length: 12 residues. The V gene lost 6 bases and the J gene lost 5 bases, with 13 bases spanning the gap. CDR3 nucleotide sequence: TGCAGCGTCCCGGGGATTGGGGAGACCCAGTACTTC. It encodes CSVPGIGETQYF.

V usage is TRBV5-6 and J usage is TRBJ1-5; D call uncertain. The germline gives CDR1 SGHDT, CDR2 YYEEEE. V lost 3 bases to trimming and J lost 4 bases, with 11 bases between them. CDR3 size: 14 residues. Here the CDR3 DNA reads TGTGCCAGCAGCTCCGGAGGGTTAAATCAGCCCCAGCATTTT. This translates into CASSSGGLNQPQHF.

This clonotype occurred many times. The CDR3 bases are TGTGCCAGCGAAGGGGGGGGCGCGGAATATGGCTACACCTTC. It specifies CASEGGGAEYGYTF. The rearrangement links TRBV7-9 to TRBJ1-2; possible D gene TRBD1, 6 bases. The V end lost 8 bases, the J end lost 5 bases, and 18 bases lay between the germline ends. The CDR3 runs to 14 residues. Germline-derived CDR1 and CDR2 are SEHNR and FQNEAQ (reference sequence).

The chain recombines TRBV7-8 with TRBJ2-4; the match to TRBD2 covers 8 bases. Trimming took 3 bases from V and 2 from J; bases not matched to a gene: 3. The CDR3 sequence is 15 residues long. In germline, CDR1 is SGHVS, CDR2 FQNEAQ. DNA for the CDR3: TGTGCCAGCAGCTTGGTAGCGGGGTCCAAAAACATTCAGTACTTC. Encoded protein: CASSLVAGSKNIQYF.

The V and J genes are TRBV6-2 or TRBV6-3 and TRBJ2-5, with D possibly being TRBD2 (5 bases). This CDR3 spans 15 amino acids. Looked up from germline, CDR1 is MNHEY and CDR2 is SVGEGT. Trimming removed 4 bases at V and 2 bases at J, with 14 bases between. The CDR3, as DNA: TGTGCCAGCAGTTCCTTCGTCGGGGTACAAGAGACCCAGTACTTC. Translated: CASSSFVGVQETQYF.

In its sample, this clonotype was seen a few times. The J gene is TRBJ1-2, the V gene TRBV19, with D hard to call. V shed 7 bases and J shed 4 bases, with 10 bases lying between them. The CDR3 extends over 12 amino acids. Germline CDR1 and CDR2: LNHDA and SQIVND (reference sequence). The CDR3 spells CASTEDLYGYTF. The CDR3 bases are TGTGCCAGTACGGAGGACCTCTATGGCTACACCTTC.